This T cell receptor (beta chain) derives from a study of blood T cell repertoires in COVID-19. About the study: The United States, Italy and Spain provided the acute and convalescent COVID-19 samples. PBMCs, B-cell-depleted T cells, or T cells provided the cDNA or gDNA that made up the material.

CDR3 length: 15 residues. CDR1 and CDR2 from the germline V gene are MNHEY and SVGAGI. V lost 8 bases, J lost 1 base, and 14 bases lay in between. Assay used: immunoSEQ multiplex PCR; TCRdb lists only in-frame clones, some missing. The data show fewer than 300,000 clones, 60% to 75% seen once. This TCR derives from a woman at least 80 years old with acute or convalescent COVID-19. The chain employs TRBV6-5 and TRBJ1-4; unclear D gene. Material for sequencing was peripheral blood. CDR3 amino acids: CASGSGTGTNEKLFF. The CDR3 DNA sequence: TGTGCCAGCGGGAGTGGTACGGGAACTAATGAAAAACTGTTTTTT.